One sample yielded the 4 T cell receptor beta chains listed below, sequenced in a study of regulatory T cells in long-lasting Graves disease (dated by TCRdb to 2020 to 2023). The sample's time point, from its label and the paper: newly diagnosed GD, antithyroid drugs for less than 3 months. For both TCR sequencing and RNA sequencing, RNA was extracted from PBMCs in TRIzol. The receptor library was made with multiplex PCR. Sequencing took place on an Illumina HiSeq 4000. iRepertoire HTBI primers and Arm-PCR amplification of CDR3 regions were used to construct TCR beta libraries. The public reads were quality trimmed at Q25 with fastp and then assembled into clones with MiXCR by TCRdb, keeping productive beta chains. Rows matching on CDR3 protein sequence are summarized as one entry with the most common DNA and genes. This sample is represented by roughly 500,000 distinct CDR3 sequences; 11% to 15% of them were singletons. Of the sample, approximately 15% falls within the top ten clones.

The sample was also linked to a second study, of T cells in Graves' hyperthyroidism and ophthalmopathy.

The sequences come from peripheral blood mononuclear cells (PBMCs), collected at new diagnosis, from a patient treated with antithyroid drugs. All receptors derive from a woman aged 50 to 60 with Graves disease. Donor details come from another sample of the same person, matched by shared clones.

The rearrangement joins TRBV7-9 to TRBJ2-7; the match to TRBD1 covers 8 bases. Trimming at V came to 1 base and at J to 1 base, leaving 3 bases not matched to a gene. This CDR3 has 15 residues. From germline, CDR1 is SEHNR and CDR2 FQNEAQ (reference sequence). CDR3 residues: CASSLGTGISYEQYF. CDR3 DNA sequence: TGTGCCAGCAGCTTAGGGACAGGGATATCCTACGAGCAGTACTTC.

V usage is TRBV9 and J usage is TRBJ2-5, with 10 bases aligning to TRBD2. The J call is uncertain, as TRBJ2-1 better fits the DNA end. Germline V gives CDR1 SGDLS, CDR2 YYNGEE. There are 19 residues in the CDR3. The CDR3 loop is CASSVWASGSEVDGNEQFF. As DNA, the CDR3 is TGTGCCAGCAGCGTATGGGCTAGCGGGAGTGAGGTCGACGGGAATGAGCAGTTCTTC.

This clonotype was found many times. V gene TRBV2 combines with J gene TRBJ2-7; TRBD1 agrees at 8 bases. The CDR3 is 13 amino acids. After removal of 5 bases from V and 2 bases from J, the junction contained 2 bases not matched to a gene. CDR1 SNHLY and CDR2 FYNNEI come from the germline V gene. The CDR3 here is CASSPDRAYEQYF. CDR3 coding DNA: TGTGCCAGCAGTCCGGACAGGGCCTACGAGCAGTACTTC.

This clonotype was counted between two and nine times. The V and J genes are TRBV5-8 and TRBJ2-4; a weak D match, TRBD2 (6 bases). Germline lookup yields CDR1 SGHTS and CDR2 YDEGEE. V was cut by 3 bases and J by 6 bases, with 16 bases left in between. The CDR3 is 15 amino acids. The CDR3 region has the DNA TGTGCCAGCAGCTACGAGGGCTCCGGGGGAAACATTCAGTACTTC. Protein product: CASSYEGSGGNIQYF. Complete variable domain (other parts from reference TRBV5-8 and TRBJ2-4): EAGVTQSPTHLIKTRGQQATLRCSPISGHTSVYWYQQALGLGLQFLLWYDEGEERNRGNFPPRFSGRQFPNYSSELNVNALELEDSALYLCASSYEGSGGNIQYFGAGTRLSVL.